This T cell receptor beta chain was retrieved from a study of T cells in Graves' hyperthyroidism and ophthalmopathy. This clonotype was observed at least ten times. Amplified TCR beta CDR3 regions derived from RNA transcripts. Initially, a first-round RT-PCR of the TCR CDR3 employed the HTBI primer set. Using its own MiXCR run on the multiplex PCR reads, TCRdb lists one record per CDR3 protein. The profile shows under 500,000 distinct CDR3 sequences, roughly an eighth of them singletons. Lactation, pregnancy, other autoimmune disease or uncontrolled infection led to exclusion of patients. The CDR3 has 15 residues. CDR1 is DFQATT, CDR2 SNEGSKA, per germline (reference sequence). The junction had 9 bases not matched to a gene; V was cut back by 2 bases and J by 4 bases.

This chain joins TRBV20-1 and TRBJ2-3; 7 nucleotides agree with TRBD1. Material for sequencing was blood. This clonotype was obtained from a man over 45 with Graves' ophthalmopathy. CDR3 region: CSARKVTGSPDTQYF. DNA for the CDR3: TGCAGTGCTAGAAAAGTGACAGGGAGTCCAGATACGCAGTATTTT.